This T cell receptor (beta chain) was sequenced during a study of shared clonotypes between healthy human individuals. General study findings and limits: In this cohort, only blood was sampled, and tissue repertoires likely differ.

Genomic DNA from each subset was divided evenly over several immunoSEQ plates. How the authors handled the data: Filtering was not the same, since immunoSEQ gave junction-only sequences without quality scores. Profiling relied on immunoSEQ multiplex PCR, and the TCRdb table lists in-frame clones only, not all of them. V and J calls and clone size are as listed in that table; D and trimming were resolved from the DNA. The table records 2 million to 2.5 million clones, approximately 94% of them present only once. In the case of this clone: The antigen remains undetermined.

The V gene's germline CDR1 is LNHNV and CDR2 YYDKDF (reference sequence). With 3 bases removed from V and 5 bases from J, the gap between germline ends came to 14 bases. There are 14 residues in the CDR3. The chain has TRBV15 and TRBJ2-7, with D tentatively TRBD2 (5 bases). The clonotype comes from a young man in good health. The sample taken for sequencing was naive CD4+ T cells sorted from blood. Documented subset: CD45RA+ positively selected. CDR3 nucleotides: TGTGCCACCAGCAGTCAGAGATCCGGGGACGAGCAGTACTTC. It encodes CATSSQRSGDEQYF.